This TCR beta chain appears in the sequencing data of a study of T cell responses to AZD1222 COVID-19 vaccine. Germline V gene data show CDR1 as SGHRS and CDR2 as YFSETQ. Germline trimming cut 1 base from V and 6 bases from J; bases unmatched to any gene: 1. The CDR3 has 14 amino acids. Generated by immunoSEQ multiplex PCR, the TCRdb table keeps only in-frame clones and is missing some. The sample has some 71,000 clones, over 80% seen once; the top ten hold approximately 9.8%. This specimen consisted of peripheral blood, obtained on day 0 of AZD1222 vaccination. The chain carries TRBV5-1 and TRBJ1-6, with TRBD1 matching 7 bases. This receptor was taken from an adult in good health. The CDR3 DNA reads TGCGCCAGCAGCTTGCCAGGGGGTAATTCACCCCTCCACTTT. It yields the protein CASSLPGGNSPLHF.